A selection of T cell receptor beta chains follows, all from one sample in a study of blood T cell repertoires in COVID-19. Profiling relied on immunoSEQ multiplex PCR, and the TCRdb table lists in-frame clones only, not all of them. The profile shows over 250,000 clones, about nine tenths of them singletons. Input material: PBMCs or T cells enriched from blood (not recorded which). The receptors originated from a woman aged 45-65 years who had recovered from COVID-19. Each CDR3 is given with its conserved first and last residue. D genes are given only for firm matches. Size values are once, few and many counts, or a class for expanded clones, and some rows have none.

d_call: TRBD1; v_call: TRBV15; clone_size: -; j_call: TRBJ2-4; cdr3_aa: CATSRPGQGGAKNIQYF; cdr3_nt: TGTGCCACCAGCAGACCCGGACAGGGCGGTGCCAAAAACATTCAGTACTTC
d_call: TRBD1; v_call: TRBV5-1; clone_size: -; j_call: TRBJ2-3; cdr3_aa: CASSGGTGGDTQYF; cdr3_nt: TGCGCCAGCAGCGGCGGGACAGGGGGAGATACGCAGTATTTT
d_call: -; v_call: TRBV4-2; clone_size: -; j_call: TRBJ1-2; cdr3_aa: CASSQGGEQGLYGYTF; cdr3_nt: TGTGCCAGCAGCCAAGGGGGAGAACAGGGCCTTTATGGCTACACCTTC
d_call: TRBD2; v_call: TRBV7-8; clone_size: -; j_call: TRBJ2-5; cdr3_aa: CASSLVVLAGETQYF; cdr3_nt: TGTGCCAGCAGCTTAGTAGTACTAGCGGGAGAGACCCAGTACTTC
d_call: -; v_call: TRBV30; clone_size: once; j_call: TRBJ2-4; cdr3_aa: CAWSTQGSAKNIQYF; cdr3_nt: TGTGCCTGGAGTACCCAGGGTTCGGCCAAAAACATTCAGTACTTC
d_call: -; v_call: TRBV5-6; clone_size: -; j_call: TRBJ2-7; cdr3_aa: CASSLVPSSYEQYF; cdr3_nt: TGTGCCAGCAGCTTGGTTCCCAGCTCCTACGAGCAGTACTTC
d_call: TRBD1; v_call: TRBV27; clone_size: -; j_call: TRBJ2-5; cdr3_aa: CASSLAPGQQETQYF; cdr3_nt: TGTGCCAGCAGTTTGGCACCGGGACAGCAAGAGACCCAGTACTTC
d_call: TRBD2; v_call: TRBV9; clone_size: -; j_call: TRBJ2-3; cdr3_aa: CASTMRPSGNTDTQYF; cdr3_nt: TGTGCCAGCACTATGAGGCCTAGCGGGAACACAGATACGCAGTATTTT
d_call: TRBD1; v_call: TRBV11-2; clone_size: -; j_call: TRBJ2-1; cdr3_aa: CASSHDRTGLDEQFF; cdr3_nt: TGTGCCAGCAGCCATGACCGGACAGGGCTCGATGAGCAGTTCTTC
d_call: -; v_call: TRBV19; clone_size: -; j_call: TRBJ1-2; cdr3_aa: CASLPAGTNYGYTF; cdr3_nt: TGTGCCAGTCTCCCCGCGGGAACGAACTATGGCTACACCTTC